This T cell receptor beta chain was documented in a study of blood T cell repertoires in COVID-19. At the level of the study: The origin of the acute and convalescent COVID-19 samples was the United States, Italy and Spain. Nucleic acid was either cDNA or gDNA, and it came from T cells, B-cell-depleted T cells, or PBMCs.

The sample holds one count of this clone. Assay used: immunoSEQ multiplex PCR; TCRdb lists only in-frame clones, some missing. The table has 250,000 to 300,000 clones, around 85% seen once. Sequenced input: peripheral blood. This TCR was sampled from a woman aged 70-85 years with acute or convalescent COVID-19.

CDR3 sequence (DNA): TGTGCCAGCAGTGGGCGAGCGGGTTTCCCCTACAATGAGCAGTTCTTC. Residues: CASSGRAGFPYNEQFF. V gene TRBV6-1 combines with J gene TRBJ2-1; maybe TRBD2 (6 bases). CDR3 size: 16 residues. Germline CDR1 reads MNHNS; CDR2 reads SASEGT. V was cut by 4 bases and J by 2 bases, with 15 bases left in between.